The 10 T cell receptor beta chains given below trace back to one sample, sequenced in a study of blood T cell repertoires in COVID-19. Produced via immunoSEQ multiplex PCR; TCRdb's table is partial and in-frame only. The sample shows approximately 120,000 clones, 83% of them seen only once. Sequencing input: peripheral blood. Source of these receptors: an elderly man with active or convalescent COVID-19.

The J gene is TRBJ1-6, the V gene TRBV6-2 or TRBV6-3, with 7 bases aligning to TRBD1. The CDR3 contains 18 residues. With 1 base clipped from V and 7 bases from J, the junction kept 13 bases outside the gene matches. CDR1 is MNHEY, CDR2 SVGEGT, per germline. In DNA form, the CDR3 reads TGTGCCAGCAGTTACTACCCCCAAACGACAGGGTCAAATTCACCCCTCCACTTT. Residues: CASSYYPQTTGSNSPLHF.

The chain combines TRBV10-3 with TRBJ1-5, with D uncertain. V lost 6 bases and J lost 3, with 9 bases in between. Germline V gene data show CDR1 as ENHRY and CDR2 as SYGVKD. The length of the CDR3 is 13 residues. In nucleotides, the CDR3 is TGTGCCATCAGGGAGGGCCCCAATCAGCCCCAGCATTTT. Residues: CAIREGPNQPQHF.

This clone has just one count. The CDR3 DNA reads TGTGCCAGCAGTGTCGGGACAGGGCTTACTCGCTCCTACAATGAGCAGTTCTTC. It is translated as CASSVGTGLTRSYNEQFF. The chain is built from TRBV6-1 and TRBJ2-1; 9 bases agree with TRBD1. The CDR3 consists of 18 residues. V lost 4 bases, J lost 0 bases, and 10 bases stayed unmatched. Germline V gives CDR1 MNHNS, CDR2 SASEGT.

This clone was detected only once. The chain employs TRBV11-2 and TRBJ1-1; 7 bases are shared with TRBD1. J gave up 4 bases and V 0 bases, and 5 bases lay outside the gene matches. The CDR3 is 15 amino acids. Germline loops: CDR1 SGHAT, CDR2 FQNNGV. The CDR3 DNA reads TGTGCCAGCAGCTTAGACAGGGGGACGGGCACTGAAGCTTTCTTT. It yields the protein CASSLDRGTGTEAFF.

This clone appeared a single time. The gene calls are TRBV6-5 and TRBJ1-1; 10 nucleotides agree with TRBD1. The CDR3 is 15 residues long. Trimming removed 7 bases from V and 1 base from J; junction bases left unmatched: 6. Germline values: CDR1 MNHEY, CDR2 SVGAGI. This chain's CDR3 is CASTSTGGGNTEAFF. The CDR3, as DNA: TGTGCCAGCACCTCGACAGGGGGCGGGAACACTGAAGCTTTCTTT.

This chain connects TRBV5-1 to TRBJ2-2, with 9 nucleotides matching TRBD1. J lost 6 bases, V lost 0 bases, and 6 bases had no gene match. The CDR3 contains 16 residues. In germline, CDR1 is SGHRS, CDR2 YFSETQ. The CDR3 loop is CASSLEPGQGSGELFF. The CDR3 region has the DNA TGCGCCAGCAGCTTGGAGCCGGGACAGGGCTCCGGGGAGCTGTTTTTT.

This sequence joins TRBV19 and TRBJ2-1, with D perhaps matching TRBD1 (5 bases). CDR3 size: 14 residues. Trimming stripped 4 bases from V and 7 bases from J, with 14 bases between. Germline lookup yields CDR1 LNHDA and CDR2 SQIVND (reference sequence). CDR3 DNA sequence: TGTGCCAGTAGTAAAGAAGGGGCAAGGAATGAGCAGTTCTTC. This sequence encodes CASSKEGARNEQFF.

The CDR3 sequence is CASSYRQGELYGYTF. DNA of the CDR3: TGTGCCAGCAGCTATCGACAGGGGGAACTCTATGGCTACACCTTC. V is TRBV7-2 and J is TRBJ1-2; 9 bases are a match to TRBD1. Germline loops: CDR1 SGHTA, CDR2 FQGNSA. This CDR3 is 15 amino acids long. The V and J ends lost 4 bases and 4 bases, in that order; junction bases with no gene match: 7. Filled out from reference TRBV7-2 and TRBJ1-2, the complete variable domain reads GAGVSQSPSNKVTEKGKDVELRCDPISGHTALYWYRQSLGQGLEFLIYFQGNSAPDKSGLPSDRFSAERTGGSVSTLTIQRTQQEDSAVYLCASSYRQGELYGYTFGSGTRLTVV.

The chain couples TRBV10-3 to TRBJ2-5; TRBD2 aligns across 8 bases. The CDR3 length is 13 residues. Germline V gene sequence: CDR1 ENHRY, CDR2 SYGVKD. The J segment lost 5 bases and the V segment lost 7 bases, leaving 6 bases of the junction unmatched. CDR3 sequence (DNA): TGTGCCATCACCGGCGGGAGGCAGGAGACCCAGTACTTC. This gives the protein CAITGGRQETQYF.

This clone was detected many times. This rearrangement joins TRBV5-1 to TRBJ2-7; weak D call: TRBD2 (6 bases). Germline V gives CDR1 SGHRS, CDR2 YFSETQ. The CDR3 has 14 residues. V lost 6 bases, J lost 5 bases, and 18 bases lay in between. DNA for the CDR3: TGCGCCAGCACCCCCCTCGGCGGGGACCACGAGCAGTACTTC. Its protein product is CASTPLGGDHEQYF.